The 15 T cell receptor beta chains given below trace back to one sample, sequenced in a study of blood T cells in healthy people across ages (dated by TCRdb to between 2014 and 2016). Library prep was done by 5' RACE. Sequencing used an Illumina HiSeq 2500. The second PCR ran for roughly 6 to 11 cycles and used a J-beta primer mix along with a sample-barcoded 5' primer. In TCRdb, the public reads were trimmed at Q25 with fastp and aligned with MiXCR, with productive beta chains retained. Rows with one shared CDR3 protein collapse into an entry with the most common genes and DNA. In all, the sample holds approximately 780,000 distinct CDR3 sequences, and around 25% of those were seen once. The ten largest clones represent about 3% of the sample. The sample also formed part of further work on T cells of mothers and their children.

Sequencing was carried out using blood. These receptors originate from a boy younger than 18 in good health.

This sequence joins TRBV5-1 and TRBJ2-1; maybe TRBD2 (7 bases). CDR1 and CDR2 (germline): SGHRS, YFSETQ. The CDR3 length is 15 residues. With 1 base removed from V and 4 bases from J, the gap between germline ends came to 12 bases. The CDR3 loop is CASSLRGAQYNEQFF. CDR3 in DNA: TGCGCCAGCAGCTTGCGGGGGGCCCAATACAATGAGCAGTTCTTC.

The table lists this clonotype with a few counts. This chain connects TRBV11-2 to TRBJ1-6; 8 bases are shared with TRBD1. This CDR3 is 15 amino acids long. Germline loops: CDR1 SGHAT, CDR2 FQNNGV. Trimming at V came to 2 bases and at J to 7 bases, leaving 4 bases not matched to a gene. The CDR3: CASSLTGGQNSPLHF. Written as DNA, the CDR3 is TGTGCCAGCAGCTTAACAGGGGGGCAAAATTCACCCCTCCACTTT.

The chain has TRBV10-3 and TRBJ1-2; 9 bases are a match to TRBD1. Germline V gives CDR1 ENHRY, CDR2 SYGVKD. The CDR3 length is 13 residues. V gave up 3 bases and J gave up 8 bases; unmatched junction bases: 4. The CDR3 DNA is TGTGCCATCAGTGAACAGGGGGCGAGGGGCTACACCTTC. Its translation is CAISEQGARGYTF.

Concerning this clonotype itself: An end of the junction does not agree with germline; a read error may underlie this. The chain uses TRBV3-1 and TRBJ1-3; D ambiguous. CDR1 and CDR2 from the germline V gene are LGHDT and YNNKEL (reference sequence). This CDR3 has 12 amino acids. CDR3 region: CAGSQDGNTIYF. The DNA for the CDR3 is TGTGCCGGCAGCCAAGACGGAAACACCATATATTTT.

This clonotype came up a few times. The chain links TRBV20-1 to TRBJ2-4, with unresolved D. V lost 4 bases, J lost 2 bases, and 12 bases lay in between. The CDR3 consists of 14 residues. Germline V CDR1 and CDR2: DFQATT, SNEGSKA (reference sequence). This chain's CDR3 is CSATVLGTKNIQYF. As DNA, the CDR3 is TGCAGTGCTACGGTTTTGGGAACCAAAAACATTCAGTACTTC.

This clonotype has only a few counts. The chain carries TRBV20-1 and TRBJ2-1; 11 bases line up with TRBD2. This CDR3 is 13 amino acids long. Unmatched junction bases numbered 5, after V lost 6 bases and J lost 7 bases. CDR1 is DFQATT and CDR2 is SNEGSKA in the germline V gene (reference sequence). The CDR3 DNA reads as TGCAGTGCCGTAGCGGGGGGGCTTAATGAGCAGTTCTTC. This translates into CSAVAGGLNEQFF.

The CDR3 sequence: CASSQDSSTGGHGTEAFF. CDR3 coding DNA: TGTGCCAGCAGCCAAGATTCTAGTACAGGGGGGCATGGTACTGAAGCTTTCTTT. The rearrangement links TRBV14 to TRBJ1-1; 8 nucleotides match TRBD1. Trimming cost V 0 bases and J 5 bases; bases outside gene matches: 14. CDR3 length: 18 amino acids. The V gene's germline CDR1 is SGHDN and CDR2 FVKESK. Together with reference TRBV14 and TRBJ1-1, the CDR3 gives the full variable domain: EAGVTQFPSHSVIEKGQTVTLRCDPISGHDNLYWYRRVMGKEIKFLLHFVKESKQDESGMPNNRFLAERTGGTYSTLKVQPAELEDSGVYFCASSQDSSTGGHGTEAFFGQGTRLTVV.

This clonotype was counted between two and nine times. CDR3 coding DNA: TGCAGCGTTGAGTCGGATCAAAAACTGTTTTTT. It specifies CSVESDQKLFF. V gene TRBV29-1 combines with J gene TRBJ1-4, with D uncertain. V lost 3 bases, J lost 9 bases, and 8 bases lay in between. The germline V gene encodes CDR1 SQVTM and CDR2 ANQGSEA. The CDR3 runs to 11 residues.

This rearrangement joins TRBV20-1 to TRBJ2-7, with TRBD1 as a possible D gene (6 bases). The CDR3 extends over 15 amino acids. The germline V gene encodes CDR1 DFQATT and CDR2 SNEGSKA (reference sequence). V was shortened by 2 bases and J by 0 bases, with 14 bases between the two germline ends. Here the CDR3 DNA reads TGCAGTGCTAGACTTATCACAGGGAGCTCCTACGAGCAGTACTTC. Translation gives CSARLITGSSYEQYF.

This clonotype was observed a few times. The rearrangement uses TRBV7-2 and TRBJ2-7; D not resolved. V was shortened by 1 base and J by 6 bases, with 19 bases between the two germline ends. Per the germline V gene, CDR1 is SGHTA and CDR2 is FQGNSA. The CDR3 is 16 residues long. CDR3 in DNA: TGTGCCAGCAGCTTAGTTATGGCGATGGATGATTCCGAGCAGTACTTC. As protein: CASSLVMAMDDSEQYF. The whole variable domain, filled in from reference TRBV7-2 and TRBJ2-7, reads GAGVSQSPSNKVTEKGKDVELRCDPISGHTALYWYRQSLGQGLEFLIYFQGNSAPDKSGLPSDRFSAERTGGSVSTLTIQRTQQEDSAVYLCASSLVMAMDDSEQYFGPGTRLTVT.

The V and J genes are TRBV5-1 and TRBJ1-2; a possible D gene is TRBD1 (5 bases). The CDR3 is 13 amino acids. Germline-derived CDR1 and CDR2 are SGHRS and YFSETQ. V shed 7 bases and J shed 6 bases, with 16 bases lying between them. The CDR3 loop is CASSRSREHGYTF. The DNA for the CDR3 is TGCGCCAGCTCTCGGTCCAGGGAACATGGCTACACCTTC.

This clonotype was observed a handful of times. The V and J genes are TRBV4-1 and TRBJ2-2, with 8 positions matching TRBD2. The V and J ends lost 0 bases and 5 bases, in that order; junction bases with no gene match: 8. This CDR3 is 17 amino acids long. In germline, CDR1 is MGHRA, CDR2 YSYEKL. CDR3 sequence (DNA): TGCGCCAGCAGCCAAGATCGTCGGGGGGGGCTGACCGGGGAGCTGTTTTTT. Its translation is CASSQDRRGGLTGELFF.

This clonotype showed up many times. The chain is built from TRBV10-3 and TRBJ2-7; D call uncertain. Germline-derived CDR1 and CDR2 are ENHRY and SYGVKD. The CDR3 loop spans 12 amino acids. The V and J ends lost 0 bases and 8 bases respectively, with 8 bases between them. In nucleotides, the CDR3 is TGTGCCATCAGTGAGTCGGTTTACCAGCAGTACTTC. Its protein is CAISESVYQQYF.

J is TRBJ1-2 and V is TRBV25-1; weak D call: TRBD1 (5 bases). The V gene lost 5 bases and the J gene lost 0 bases, with 13 bases spanning the gap. CDR1 and CDR2 from the germline V gene are MGHDK and SYGVNS. The CDR3 covers 15 residues. Written as DNA, the CDR3 is TGTGCCAGCAGTAGCTCAGGGAGGGCTAACTATGGCTACACCTTC. Translated, it gives CASSSSGRANYGYTF.

This rearrangement joins TRBV18 to TRBJ1-4, with 9 bases fitting TRBD1. Germline values: CDR1 KGHSH, CDR2 LQKENI. Trimming took 3 bases from V and 4 from J; bases not matched to a gene: 6. CDR3 length: 16 residues. The CDR3 reads CASSPNRGPNNEKLFF. CDR3 bases: TGTGCCAGCTCACCCAACAGGGGGCCGAATAATGAAAAACTGTTTTTT.